The source of this T cell receptor beta chain is a study of human versus mouse CDR3 diversity and MHC coevolution. The CDR3 extends over 15 amino acids. The trim removed 1 base at V and 9 bases at J, leaving 3 bases unmatched. From germline, CDR1 is SGHTA and CDR2 FQGNSA. A word on this clone: Its target is unknown.

Study-level results: Clonal inequality was lowest in most of the three human donors.

Measured with immunoSEQ multiplex PCR; TCRdb has only the in-frame clones, and not every one. The sample contains about 83,000 clones, roughly 92% of which appear only once. The chain links TRBV7-2 to TRBJ2-1, with 13 bases that match TRBD2. This TCR derives from a person aged 30-70 years in good health. The sequenced sample was naive CD4+ T cells from blood. Subset meaning: CD45RO-negative CD62L-positive naive CD4 T cells. CDR3 in DNA: TGTGCCAGCAGCTTAGGACTAGCGGGAGGTAGTGAGCAGTTCTTC. Encoded protein: CASSLGLAGGSEQFF. The full variable domain, its missing parts supplied by reference TRBV7-2 and TRBJ2-1, is GAGVSQSPSNKVTEKGKDVELRCDPISGHTALYWYRQSLGQGLEFLIYFQGNSAPDKSGLPSDRFSAERTGGSVSTLTIQRTQQEDSAVYLCASSLGLAGGSEQFFGPGTRLTVL.